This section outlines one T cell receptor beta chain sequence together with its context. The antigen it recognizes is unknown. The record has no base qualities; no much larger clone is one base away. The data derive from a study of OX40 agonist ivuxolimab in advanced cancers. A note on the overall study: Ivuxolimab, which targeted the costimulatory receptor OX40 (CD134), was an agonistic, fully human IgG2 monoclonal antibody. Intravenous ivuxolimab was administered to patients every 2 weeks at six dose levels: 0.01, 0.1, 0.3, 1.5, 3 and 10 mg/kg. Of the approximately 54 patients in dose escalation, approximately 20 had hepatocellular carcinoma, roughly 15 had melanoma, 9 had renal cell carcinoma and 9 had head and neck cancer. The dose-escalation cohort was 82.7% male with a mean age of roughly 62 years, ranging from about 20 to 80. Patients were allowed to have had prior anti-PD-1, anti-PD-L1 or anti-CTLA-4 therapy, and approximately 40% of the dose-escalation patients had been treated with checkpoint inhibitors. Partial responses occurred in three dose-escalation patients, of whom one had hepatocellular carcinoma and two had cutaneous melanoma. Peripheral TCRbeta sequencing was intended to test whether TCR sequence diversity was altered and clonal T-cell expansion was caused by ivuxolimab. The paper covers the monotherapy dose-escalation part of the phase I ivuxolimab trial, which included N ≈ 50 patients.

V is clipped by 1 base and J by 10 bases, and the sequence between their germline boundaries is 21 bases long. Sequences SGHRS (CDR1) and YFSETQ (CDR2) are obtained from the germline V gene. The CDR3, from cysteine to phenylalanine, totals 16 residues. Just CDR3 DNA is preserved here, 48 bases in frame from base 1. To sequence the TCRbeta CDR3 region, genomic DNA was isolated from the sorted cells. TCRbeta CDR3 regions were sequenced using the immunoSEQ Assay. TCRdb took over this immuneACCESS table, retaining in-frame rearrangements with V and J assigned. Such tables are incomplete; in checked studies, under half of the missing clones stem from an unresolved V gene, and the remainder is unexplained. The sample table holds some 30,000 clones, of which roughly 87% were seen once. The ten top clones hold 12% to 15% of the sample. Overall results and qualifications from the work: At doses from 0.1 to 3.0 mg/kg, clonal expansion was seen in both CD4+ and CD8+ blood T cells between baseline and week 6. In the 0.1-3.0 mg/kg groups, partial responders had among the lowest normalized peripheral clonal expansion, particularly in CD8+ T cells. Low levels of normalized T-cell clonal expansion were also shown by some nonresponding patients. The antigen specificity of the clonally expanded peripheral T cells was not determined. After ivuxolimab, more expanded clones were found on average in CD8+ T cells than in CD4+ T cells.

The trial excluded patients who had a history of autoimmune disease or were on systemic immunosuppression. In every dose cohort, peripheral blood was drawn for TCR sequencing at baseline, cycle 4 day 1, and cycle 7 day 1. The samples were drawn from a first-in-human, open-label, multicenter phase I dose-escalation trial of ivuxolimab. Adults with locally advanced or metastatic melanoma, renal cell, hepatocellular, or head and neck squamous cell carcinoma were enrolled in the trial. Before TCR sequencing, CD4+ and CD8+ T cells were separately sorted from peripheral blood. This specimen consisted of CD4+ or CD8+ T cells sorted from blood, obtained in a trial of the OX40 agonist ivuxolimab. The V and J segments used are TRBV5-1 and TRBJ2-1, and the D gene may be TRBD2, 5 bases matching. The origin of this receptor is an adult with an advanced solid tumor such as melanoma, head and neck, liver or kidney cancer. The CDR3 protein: CASSLRPAVLMEEQFF. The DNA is TGCGCCAGCAGCTTGAGGCCAGCGGTTTTGATGGAGGAGCAGTTCTTC.